Sequencing of this TCR beta chain was carried out in a study of shared clonotypes between healthy human individuals. For the study at large: Three plates each covered CD4 naive and memory; CD8 naive two, CD8 memory one.

Study-wide points: Several donors had around 5.5% of their naive CD4 clonotypes in common.

Germline V lookup: CDR1 MGHDK, CDR2 SYGVNS. The V gene lost 0 bases and the J gene lost 2 bases, with 11 bases spanning the gap. The CDR3 covers 17 residues. Measured with immunoSEQ multiplex PCR; TCRdb has only the in-frame clones, and not every one. The sample lists about 580,000 clones, nearly 98% occurring once. Comments on this clone: Its antigen is as yet unknown.

Naive CD8 cells were CD45RO-negative, positively selected for CCR7, excluding terminally differentiated effector memory CD45RA+ cells. Sample: naive CD8+ T cells sorted from blood. This TCR came from a man aged 25 to 40 in good health. The chain uses TRBV25-1 and TRBJ2-6; maybe TRBD1 (5 bases). This chain's CDR3 is CASSEYGADAGANVLTF. The CDR3 region has the DNA TGTGCCAGCAGTGAATATGGGGCTGATGCTGGGGCCAACGTCCTGACTTTC.